This T cell receptor (beta chain) comes out of a study of blood T cell repertoires in COVID-19. Study in general: The study drew acute and convalescent COVID-19 samples from the United States, Italy and Spain.

V shed 1 base and J shed 8 bases, with 8 bases lying between them. This CDR3 comprises 12 residues. From germline, CDR1 is MGHRA and CDR2 YSYEKL. Per the authors' pipeline: Scientists estimated how many nucleated cells there were by amplifying reference gene primers. Only in-frame clones appear in the TCRdb table, and some are missing; sequencing was by immunoSEQ multiplex PCR. The DNA gave D and trimming, while V, J and clone size come from that table. The top ten clones hold roughly 2.3% of a sample with hundreds of thousands of clones, 75% to 90% of them seen once. The sample consisted of PBMCs or T cells enriched from blood (not recorded which). The chain joins TRBV4-1 to TRBJ1-2; D possibly corresponds to TRBD1 (5 bases). This TCR derives from a woman in her late teens or twenties who had recovered from COVID-19. CDR3 residues: CASSQGTTGYTF. The DNA for the CDR3 is TGCGCCAGCAGCCAAGGGACAACCGGCTACACCTTC.